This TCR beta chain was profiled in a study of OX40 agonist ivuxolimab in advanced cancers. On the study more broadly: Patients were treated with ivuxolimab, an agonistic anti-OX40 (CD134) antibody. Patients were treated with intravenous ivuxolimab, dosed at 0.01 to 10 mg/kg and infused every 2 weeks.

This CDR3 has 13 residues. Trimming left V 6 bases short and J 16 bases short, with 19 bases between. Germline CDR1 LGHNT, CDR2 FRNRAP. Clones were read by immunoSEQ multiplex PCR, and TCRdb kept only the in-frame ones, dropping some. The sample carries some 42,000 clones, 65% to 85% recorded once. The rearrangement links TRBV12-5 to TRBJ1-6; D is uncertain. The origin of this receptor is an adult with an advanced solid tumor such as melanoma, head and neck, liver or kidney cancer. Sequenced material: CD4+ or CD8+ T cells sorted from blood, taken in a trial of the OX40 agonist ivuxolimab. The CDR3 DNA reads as TGTGCTAGTGGCCTCGTGGGAGACCCGCGTCTCCACTTT. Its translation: CASGLVGDPRLHF.